One sample yielded the 22 T cell receptor beta chains listed below, sequenced in a study of blood T cell repertoires in COVID-19. Data came from immunoSEQ multiplex PCR; TCRdb stores just in-frame clones and leaves some out. The sample carries under 150,000 clones, approximately 80% recorded once. The sample taken for sequencing was peripheral blood. Source of these receptors: a woman of 80 years or more with active or convalescent COVID-19.

V is TRBV4-1 and J is TRBJ1-4; TRBD1 agrees at 7 bases. Germline CDR1 and CDR2: MGHRA and YSYEKL. This CDR3 region has 15 residues. V was pared by 1 base and J by 3 bases, with 2 bases of the junction left unmatched. CDR3 in DNA: TGCGCCAGCAGCCAAGTTGGGACAGCTAATGAAAAACTGTTTTTT. This encodes CASSQVGTANEKLFF.

The chain has TRBV6-2 or TRBV6-3 and TRBJ2-5; D remains unclear. The CDR3 spans 14 residues. Trimming removed 2 bases at V and 6 bases at J, with 13 bases between. The germline CDR1 and CDR2 sequences are MNHEY and SVGEGT. For the CDR3, the DNA is TGTGCCAGCAGTTACCCGGGTAGTCTGAAGACCCAGTACTTC. Its translation is CASSYPGSLKTQYF.

The V call is TRBV6-6, the J call TRBJ2-1; 11 bases match TRBD1. The CDR3 is made up of 15 amino acids. The V and J ends lost 5 bases and 6 bases, in that order; junction bases with no gene match: 6. Germline loops: CDR1 MNHNY, CDR2 SVGAGI (reference sequence). The chain's CDR3 is CASSRTGGPINEQFF. DNA of the CDR3: TGTGCCAGCAGTCGGACAGGGGGCCCGATCAATGAGCAGTTCTTC.

The chain has TRBV28 and TRBJ1-6, with D hard to call. CDR1 is MDHEN and CDR2 is SYDVKM in the germline V gene. V was clipped by 6 bases and J by 16 bases, with 16 bases between them. The length of the CDR3 is 12 residues. CDR3 DNA: TGTGCCAGCAGCATAATCAGTTATTCGCTCCACTTT. Protein sequence: CASSIISYSLHF. The full variable domain, its missing parts supplied by reference TRBV28 and TRBJ1-6, is DVKVTQSSRYLVKRTGEKVFLECVQDMDHENMFWYRQDPGLGLRLIYFSYDVKMKEKGDIPEGYSVSREKKERFSLILESASTNQTSMYLCASSIISYSLHFGNGTRLTVT.

This sequence joins TRBV6-5 and TRBJ2-5; 11 bases line up with TRBD1. CDR3 length equals 15 residues. J was trimmed by 4 bases and V by 5 bases; bases with no gene match: 6. The V gene's germline CDR1 is MNHEY and CDR2 SVGAGI. In DNA, the CDR3 is TGTGCCAGCAGTACGACGGGACAGGGGGTAGAGACCCAGTACTTC. Its protein product is CASSTTGQGVETQYF.

This chain connects TRBV11-2 to TRBJ2-7, with TRBD1 matching over 7 bases. The CDR3 length is 14 residues. Trimming at V came to 5 bases and at J to 7 bases, leaving 11 bases not matched to a gene. Per germline, CDR1 SGHAT and CDR2 FQNNGV. Here the CDR3 reads CASSTGTALGEQYF. The DNA of the CDR3 is TGTGCCAGCAGCACCGGGACAGCGTTAGGAGAGCAGTACTTC. The full variable domain, completed using reference TRBV11-2 and TRBJ2-7, is EAGVAQSPRYKIIEKRQSVAFWCNPISGHATLYWYQQILGQGPKLLIQFQNNGVVDDSQLPKDRFSAERLKGVDSTLKIQPAKLEDSAVYLCASSTGTALGEQYFGPGTRLTVT.

This clone was counted a single time. CDR3 sequence: CASSLNGLAGGLTQYF. The CDR3 nucleotides are TGTGCCAGCAGCTTAAACGGTCTAGCGGGGGGGCTTACGCAGTATTTT. V gene TRBV7-2 combines with J gene TRBJ2-3; 12 nucleotides match TRBD2. The ends lost 2 bases at V and 8 bases at J; junction bases unmatched: 8. Germline V gene lookup returns CDR1 SGHTA and CDR2 FQGNSA. The CDR3 covers 16 residues.

The V call is TRBV20-1, the J call TRBJ2-5; D is unresolved. The CDR3 loop spans 11 amino acids. Germline V gene data show CDR1 as DFQATT and CDR2 as SNEGSKA (reference sequence). Trimming pared 5 bases from V and 4 bases from J, leaving 8 bases between. The CDR3, as DNA: TGCAGTGCTCGTCTATTAGAGACCCAGTACTTC. This encodes CSARLLETQYF.

In this sample, this clone turned up once. The chain is built from TRBV18 and TRBJ2-5, with D maybe TRBD1 (6 bases). The CDR3 spans 15 residues. Trimming took off 8 bases at V and 4 bases at J, with 20 bases between the two ends. Germline V lookup: CDR1 KGHSH, CDR2 LQKENI. The CDR3 sequence is CASRQGQGMAETQYF. CDR3 DNA: TGTGCCAGCCGCCAAGGGCAGGGGATGGCAGAGACCCAGTACTTC. The entire variable domain, with the rest obtained from reference TRBV18 and TRBJ2-5, is as follows: NAGVMQNPRHLVRRRGQEARLRCSPMKGHSHVYWYRQLPEEGLKFMVYLQKENIIDESGMPKERFSAEFPKEGPSILRIQQVVRGDSAAYFCASRQGQGMAETQYFGPGTRLLVL.

This clone has a count of ten or more. The rearrangement links TRBV3-1 (or the pseudogene TRBV3-2) to TRBJ1-2, with a tentative D call TRBD1 (5 bases). With 5 bases removed from V and 1 base from J, the gap between germline ends came to 11 bases. The CDR3 has 14 residues. Per germline, CDR1 LGHDT and CDR2 YNNKEL (reference sequence). The CDR3 protein is CASSITGFNYGYTF. The CDR3 coding sequence is TGTGCCAGCAGCATCACAGGATTTAACTATGGCTACACCTTC.

The V gene is TRBV4-2, the J gene TRBJ2-3, with a possible D match to TRBD1 (6 bases). Trimming pared 0 bases from V and 0 bases from J, leaving 13 bases between. This CDR3 is 17 amino acids long. The germline gives CDR1 LGHNA, CDR2 YNFKEQ. The CDR3 sequence: CASSQDSLQGSTDTQYF. Here the CDR3 DNA reads TGTGCCAGCAGCCAAGATTCCCTACAGGGAAGCACAGATACGCAGTATTTT.

The chain carries TRBV19 and TRBJ2-6; D possibly corresponds to TRBD1 (6 bases). The CDR3 covers 19 residues. V was cut by 6 bases and J by 0 bases, with 21 bases left in between. Germline CDR1 reads LNHDA; CDR2 reads SQIVND (reference sequence). CDR3 in DNA: TGTGCCAGTAGCTCGAGACCGGGACACGCTGCCTCTGGGGCCAACGTCCTGACTTTC. Translating gives CASSSRPGHAASGANVLTF.

The rearrangement joins TRBV3-1 (or the pseudogene TRBV3-2) to TRBJ1-2, with 10 bases matching TRBD1. The CDR3 spans 15 residues. The junction had 4 bases not matched to a gene; V was cut back by 0 bases and J by 6 bases. Germline V lookup: CDR1 LGHDT, CDR2 YNNKEL (reference sequence). The DNA for the CDR3 is TGTGCCAGCAGCCAAGAACCAGGGACAGGGGATGGCTACACCTTC. Encoded protein: CASSQEPGTGDGYTF.

This clone was found once. The chain carries TRBV7-9 and TRBJ1-1; TRBD1 aligns across 12 bases. The germline CDR1 and CDR2 sequences are SEHNR and FQNEAQ (reference sequence). The ends lost 4 bases at V and 11 bases at J; junction bases unmatched: 11. The CDR3 length is 15 residues. CDR3 in amino acids: CASSSRDRGPWGAFF. The DNA of the CDR3 is TGTGCCAGCAGCTCCCGGGACAGGGGGCCGTGGGGGGCTTTCTTT.

This clone has a single count. The chain employs TRBV3-1 (or the pseudogene TRBV3-2) and TRBJ1-2, with D possibly being TRBD1 (5 bases). Germline lookup yields CDR1 LGHDT and CDR2 YNNKEL (reference sequence). Trimming removed 4 bases at V and 8 bases at J, with 20 bases between. The CDR3 spans 15 residues. CDR3 DNA: TGTGCCAGCAGCCCGGTGGGGGGTTCAGCTGGGGGCTACACCTTC. Translating gives CASSPVGGSAGGYTF.

The sample holds a few counts of this clone. This rearrangement joins TRBV6-6 to TRBJ1-3; no reliable D call. The ends were cut back, 6 bases at V and 4 bases at J, with 7 bases in the middle. Germline-derived CDR1 and CDR2 are MNHNY and SVGAGI (reference sequence). This CDR3 contains 12 residues. The DNA of the CDR3 is TGTGCCAGCAGGCGGGAAGGAAACACCATATATTTT. As protein: CASRREGNTIYF.

The chain employs TRBV5-5 and TRBJ1-2; no definite D call. Germline-derived CDR1 and CDR2 are SGHKS and YYEKEE (reference sequence). This CDR3 comprises 13 residues. The V gene lost 1 base and the J gene lost 5 bases, with 9 bases spanning the gap. CDR3 protein: CASSLPDLYGYTF. CDR3 in DNA: TGTGCCAGCAGCTTGCCGGACTTGTATGGCTACACCTTC.

The chain recombines TRBV30 with TRBJ2-1; 8 nucleotides agree with TRBD1. Germline CDR1 and CDR2: GTSNPN and SVGIG (reference sequence). The CDR3 spans 15 residues. The V gene end was trimmed by 3 bases and the J gene end by 7 bases; junction bases not matched to a gene: 11. The CDR3 sequence: CAWRKRQGLGNEQFF. In DNA form, the CDR3 reads TGTGCCTGGAGGAAACGACAGGGGTTGGGAAATGAGCAGTTCTTC. Using reference TRBV30 and TRBJ2-1 for the parts outside the CDR3, the full variable domain is SQTIHQWPATLVQPVGSPLSLECTVEGTSNPNLYWYRQAAGRGLQLLFYSVGIGQISSEVPQNLSASRPQDRQFILSSKKLLLSDSGFYLCAWRKRQGLGNEQFFGPGTRLTVL.

The V gene is TRBV4-2, the J gene TRBJ1-1; D may be TRBD1 (5 bases). Germline CDR1 LGHNA, CDR2 YNFKEQ. Trimming shortened V by 4 bases and J by 1 base, and 13 bases separated the two germline ends. The CDR3 loop spans 15 amino acids. The CDR3 bases are TGTGCCAGCAGCCTCGAATGGGGGGGGAACACTGAAGCTTTCTTT. Translated: CASSLEWGGNTEAFF.

The rearrangement uses TRBV6-5 and TRBJ1-3, with TRBD1 matching over 11 bases. V trimming: 6 bases; J trimming: 4 bases; junction bases outside the gene matches: 5. Germline CDR1 MNHEY, CDR2 SVGAGI. CDR3 length: 15 amino acids. The CDR3 is CASRRGQGGGNTIYF. CDR3 coding DNA: TGTGCCAGCAGACGGGGACAGGGGGGGGGAAACACCATATATTTT.

The chain couples TRBV28 to TRBJ2-3; maybe TRBD1 (6 bases). V was cut by 6 bases and J by 8 bases, with 27 bases left in between. Germline V gene lookup returns CDR1 MDHEN and CDR2 SYDVKM. This CDR3 spans 17 amino acids. The CDR3 loop is CASRSPSPGASIGTQYF. CDR3 coding DNA: TGTGCCAGCAGGAGCCCGTCGCCAGGGGCGTCTATTGGTACGCAGTATTTT.

The J gene is TRBJ1-2, the V gene TRBV30; 11 bases map to TRBD1. The CDR3 totals 13 residues. Germline loops: CDR1 GTSNPN, CDR2 SVGIG (reference sequence). V was pared by 3 bases and J by 7 bases, with 4 bases of the junction left unmatched. This CDR3 reads CAWRDRGRGGYTF. The CDR3 region has the DNA TGTGCCTGGAGGGACAGGGGGCGCGGTGGCTACACCTTC.